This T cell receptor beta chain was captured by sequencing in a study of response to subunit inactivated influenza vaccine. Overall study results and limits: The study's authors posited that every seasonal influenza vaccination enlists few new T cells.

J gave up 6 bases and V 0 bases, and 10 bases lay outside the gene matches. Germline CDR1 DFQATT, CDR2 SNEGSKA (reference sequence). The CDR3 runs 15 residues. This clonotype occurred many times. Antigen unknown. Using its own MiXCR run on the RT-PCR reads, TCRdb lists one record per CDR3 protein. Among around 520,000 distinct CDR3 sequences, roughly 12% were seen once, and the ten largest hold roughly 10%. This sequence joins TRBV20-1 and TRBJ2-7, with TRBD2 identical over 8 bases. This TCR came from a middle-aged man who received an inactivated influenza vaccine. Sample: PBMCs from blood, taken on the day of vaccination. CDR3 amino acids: CSARDVRGGLSEQYF. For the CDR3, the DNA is TGCAGTGCTAGAGACGTACGGGGGGGCCTTAGCGAGCAGTACTTC.